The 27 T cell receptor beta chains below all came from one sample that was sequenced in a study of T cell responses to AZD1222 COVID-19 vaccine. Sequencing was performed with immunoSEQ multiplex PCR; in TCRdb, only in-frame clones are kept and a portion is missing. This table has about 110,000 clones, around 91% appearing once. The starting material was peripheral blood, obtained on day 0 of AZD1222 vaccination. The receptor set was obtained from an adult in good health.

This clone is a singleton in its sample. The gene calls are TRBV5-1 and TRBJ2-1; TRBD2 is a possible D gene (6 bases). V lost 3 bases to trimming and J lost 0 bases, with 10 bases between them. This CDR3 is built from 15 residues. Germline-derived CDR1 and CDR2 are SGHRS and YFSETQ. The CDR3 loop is CASSSGTVSYNEQFF. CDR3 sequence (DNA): TGCGCCAGCAGCTCCGGGACTGTCTCCTACAATGAGCAGTTCTTC.

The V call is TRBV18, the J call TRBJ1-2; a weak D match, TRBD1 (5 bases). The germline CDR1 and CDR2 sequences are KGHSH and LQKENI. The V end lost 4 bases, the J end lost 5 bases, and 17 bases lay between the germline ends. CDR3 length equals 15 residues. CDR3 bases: TGTGCCAGCTCACGTGAAGGGGACCCAATATATGGCTACACCTTC. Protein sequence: CASSREGDPIYGYTF.

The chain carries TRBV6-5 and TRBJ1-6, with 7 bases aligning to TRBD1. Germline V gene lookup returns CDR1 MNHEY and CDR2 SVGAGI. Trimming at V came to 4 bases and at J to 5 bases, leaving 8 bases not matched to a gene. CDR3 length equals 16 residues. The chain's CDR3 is CASSSGGGLNNSPLHF. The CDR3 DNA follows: TGTGCCAGCAGTTCGGGAGGGGGCTTAAATAATTCACCCCTCCACTTT.

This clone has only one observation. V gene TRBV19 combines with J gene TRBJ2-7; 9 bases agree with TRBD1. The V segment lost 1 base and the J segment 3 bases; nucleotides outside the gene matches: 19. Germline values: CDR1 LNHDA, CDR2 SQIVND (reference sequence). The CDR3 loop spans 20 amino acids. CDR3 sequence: CASSIVFRGQGSLSIYEQYF. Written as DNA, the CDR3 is TGTGCCAGTAGTATAGTATTTAGGGGACAGGGCTCCCTCTCTATCTACGAGCAGTACTTC.

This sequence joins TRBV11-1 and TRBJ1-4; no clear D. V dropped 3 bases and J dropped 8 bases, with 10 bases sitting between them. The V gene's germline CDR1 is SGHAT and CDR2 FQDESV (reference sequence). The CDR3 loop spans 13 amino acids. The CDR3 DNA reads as TGTGCCAGCAGCTTTAACTGGGGAGAAAAACTGTTTTTT. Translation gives CASSFNWGEKLFF.

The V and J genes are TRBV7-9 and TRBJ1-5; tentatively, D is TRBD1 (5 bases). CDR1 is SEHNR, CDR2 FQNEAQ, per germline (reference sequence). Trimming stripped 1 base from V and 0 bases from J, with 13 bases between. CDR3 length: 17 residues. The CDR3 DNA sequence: TGTGCCAGCAGCTTAGATCTGGGGACTTATAGCAATCAGCCCCAGCATTTT. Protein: CASSLDLGTYSNQPQHF. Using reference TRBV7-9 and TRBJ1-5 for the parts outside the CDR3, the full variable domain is DTGVSQNPRHKITKRGQNVTFRCDPISEHNRLYWYRQTLGQGPEFLTYFQNEAQLEKSRLLSDRFSAERPKGSFSTLEIQRTEQGDSAMYLCASSLDLGTYSNQPQHFGDGTRLSIL.

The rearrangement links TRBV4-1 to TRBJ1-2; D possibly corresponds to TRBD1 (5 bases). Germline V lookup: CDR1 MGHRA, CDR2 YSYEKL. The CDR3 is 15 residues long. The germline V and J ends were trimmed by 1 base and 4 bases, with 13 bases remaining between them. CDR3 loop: CASSQVLGGIYGYTF. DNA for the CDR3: TGCGCCAGCAGCCAAGTTCTCGGGGGAATCTATGGCTACACCTTC.

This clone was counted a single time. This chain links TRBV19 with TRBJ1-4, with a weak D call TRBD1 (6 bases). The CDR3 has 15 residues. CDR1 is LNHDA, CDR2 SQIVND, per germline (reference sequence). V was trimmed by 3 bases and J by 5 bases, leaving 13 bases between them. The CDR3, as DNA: TGTGCCAGTAGTATTACAGGGTTACGAAATGAAAAACTGTTTTTT. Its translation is CASSITGLRNEKLFF.

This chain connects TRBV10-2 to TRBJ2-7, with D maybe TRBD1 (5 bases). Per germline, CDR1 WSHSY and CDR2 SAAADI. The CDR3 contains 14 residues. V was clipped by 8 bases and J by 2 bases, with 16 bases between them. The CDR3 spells CASLDIPSPYEQYF. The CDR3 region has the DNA TGCGCCAGCTTGGACATTCCCAGTCCCTACGAGCAGTACTTC.

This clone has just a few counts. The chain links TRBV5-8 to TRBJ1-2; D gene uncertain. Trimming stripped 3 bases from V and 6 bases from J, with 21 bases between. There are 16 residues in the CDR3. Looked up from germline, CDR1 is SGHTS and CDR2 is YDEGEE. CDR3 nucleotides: TGTGCCAGCAGCTCGCGAAGGGCTTACTACTCGGATGGCTACACCTTC. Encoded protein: CASSSRRAYYSDGYTF.

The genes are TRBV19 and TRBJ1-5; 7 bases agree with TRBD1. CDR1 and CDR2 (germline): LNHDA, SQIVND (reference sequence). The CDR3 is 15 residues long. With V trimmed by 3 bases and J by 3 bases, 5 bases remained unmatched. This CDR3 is CASSIFRGINQPQHF. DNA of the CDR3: TGTGCCAGTAGTATTTTCAGGGGGATCAATCAGCCCCAGCATTTT.

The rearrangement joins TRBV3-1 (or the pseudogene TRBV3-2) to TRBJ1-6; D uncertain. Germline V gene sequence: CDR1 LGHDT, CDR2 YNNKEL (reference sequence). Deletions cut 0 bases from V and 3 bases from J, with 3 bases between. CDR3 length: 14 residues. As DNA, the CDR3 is TGTGCCAGCAGCCAAGATCTCTATAATTCACCCCTCCACTTT. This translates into CASSQDLYNSPLHF.

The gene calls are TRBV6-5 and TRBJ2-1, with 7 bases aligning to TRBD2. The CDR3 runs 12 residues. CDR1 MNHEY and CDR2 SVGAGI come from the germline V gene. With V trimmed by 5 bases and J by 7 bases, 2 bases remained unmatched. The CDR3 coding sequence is TGTGCCAGCAGTACGGGGGGTAATGAGCAGTTCTTC. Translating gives CASSTGGNEQFF.

The chain's CDR3 is CASSPRYNEQFF. DNA for the CDR3: TGTGCCAGCAGCCCCCGATACAATGAGCAGTTCTTC. The chain has TRBV13 and TRBJ2-1; D call uncertain. CDR1 is PRHDT, CDR2 FYEKMQ, per germline (reference sequence). Trimming removed 5 bases from V and 4 bases from J, with 6 bases in between. The CDR3 covers 12 residues.

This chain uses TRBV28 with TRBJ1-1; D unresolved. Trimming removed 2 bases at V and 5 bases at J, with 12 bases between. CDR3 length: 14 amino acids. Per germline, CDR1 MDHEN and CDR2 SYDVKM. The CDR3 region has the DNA TGTGCCAGCAGTTTAAGGGCTGTTTGGACTGAAGCTTTCTTT. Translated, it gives CASSLRAVWTEAFF.

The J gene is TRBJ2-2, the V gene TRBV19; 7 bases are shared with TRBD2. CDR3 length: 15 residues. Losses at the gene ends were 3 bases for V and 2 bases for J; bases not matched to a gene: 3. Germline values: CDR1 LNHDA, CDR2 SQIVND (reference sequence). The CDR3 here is CASSMRGFNTGELFF. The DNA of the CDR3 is TGTGCCAGTAGTATGCGGGGGTTCAACACCGGGGAGCTGTTTTTT.

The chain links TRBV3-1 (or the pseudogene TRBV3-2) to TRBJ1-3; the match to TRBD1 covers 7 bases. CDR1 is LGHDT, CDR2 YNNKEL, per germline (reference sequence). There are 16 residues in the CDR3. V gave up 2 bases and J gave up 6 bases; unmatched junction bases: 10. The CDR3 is CASSQLLGRGVNTIYF. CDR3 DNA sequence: TGTGCCAGCAGCCAACTACTAGGCAGGGGGGTAAACACCATATATTTT.

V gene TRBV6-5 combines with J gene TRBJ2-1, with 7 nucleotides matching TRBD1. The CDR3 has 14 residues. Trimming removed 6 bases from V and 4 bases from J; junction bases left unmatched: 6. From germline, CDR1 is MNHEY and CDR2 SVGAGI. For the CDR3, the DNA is TGTGCCAGCAGAAACGGGACAGTATACAATGAGCAGTTCTTC. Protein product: CASRNGTVYNEQFF.

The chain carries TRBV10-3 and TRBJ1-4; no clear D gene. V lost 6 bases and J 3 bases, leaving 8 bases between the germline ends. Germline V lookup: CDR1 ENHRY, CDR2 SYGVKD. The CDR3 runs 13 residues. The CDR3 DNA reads TGTGCCATCAGACGGGTGTCTAATGAAAAACTGTTTTTT. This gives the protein CAIRRVSNEKLFF.

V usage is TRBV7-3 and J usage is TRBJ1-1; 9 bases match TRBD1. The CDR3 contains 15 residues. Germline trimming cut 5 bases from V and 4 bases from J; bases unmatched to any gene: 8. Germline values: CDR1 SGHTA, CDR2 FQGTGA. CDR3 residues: CASSPNADRGTEAFF. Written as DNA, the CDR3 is TGTGCCAGCAGCCCTAACGCGGACAGGGGCACTGAAGCTTTCTTT.

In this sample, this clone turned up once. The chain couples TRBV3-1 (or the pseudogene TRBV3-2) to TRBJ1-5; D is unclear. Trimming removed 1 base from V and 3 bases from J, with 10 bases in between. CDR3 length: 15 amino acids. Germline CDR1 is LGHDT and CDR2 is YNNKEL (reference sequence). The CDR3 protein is CASSQGWEINQPQHF. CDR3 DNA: TGTGCCAGCAGCCAAGGGTGGGAAATCAATCAGCCCCAGCATTTT.

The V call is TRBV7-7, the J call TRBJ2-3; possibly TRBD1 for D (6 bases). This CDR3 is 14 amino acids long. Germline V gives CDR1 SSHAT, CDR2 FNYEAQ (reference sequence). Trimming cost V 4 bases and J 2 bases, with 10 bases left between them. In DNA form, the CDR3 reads TGTGCCAGCAGCTCCGGACAGTCCACAGATACGCAGTATTTT. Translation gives CASSSGQSTDTQYF.

The CDR3 here is CASSEDRYSYEQYF. The CDR3 nucleotides read TGTGCCAGCAGCGAGGACAGATACTCCTACGAGCAGTACTTC. J is TRBJ2-7 and V is TRBV9; a weak D match, TRBD1 (6 bases). Germline-derived CDR1 and CDR2 are SGDLS and YYNGEE. CDR3 length: 14 residues. Trimming cost V 3 bases and J 0 bases, with 10 bases left between them.

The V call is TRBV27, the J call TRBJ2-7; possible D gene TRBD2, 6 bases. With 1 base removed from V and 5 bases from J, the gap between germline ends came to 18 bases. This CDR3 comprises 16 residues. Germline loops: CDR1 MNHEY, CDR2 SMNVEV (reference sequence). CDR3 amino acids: CASSLLGGNPSNEQYF. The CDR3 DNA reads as TGTGCCAGCAGTTTATTAGGCGGGAATCCATCGAACGAGCAGTACTTC.

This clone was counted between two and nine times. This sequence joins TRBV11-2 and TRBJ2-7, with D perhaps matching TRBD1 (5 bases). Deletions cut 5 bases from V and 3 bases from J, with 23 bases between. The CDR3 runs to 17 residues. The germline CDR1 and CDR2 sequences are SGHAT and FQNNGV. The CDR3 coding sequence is TGTGCCAGCAGCGCCACCCGACAGACCCACTGGGGCTACGAGCAGTACTTC. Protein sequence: CASSATRQTHWGYEQYF.

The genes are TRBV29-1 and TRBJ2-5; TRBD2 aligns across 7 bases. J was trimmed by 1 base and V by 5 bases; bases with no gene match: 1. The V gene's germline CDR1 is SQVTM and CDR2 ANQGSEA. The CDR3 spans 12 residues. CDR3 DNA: TGCAGCGTTCAGCGGGGCCAAGAGACCCAGTACTTC. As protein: CSVQRGQETQYF.

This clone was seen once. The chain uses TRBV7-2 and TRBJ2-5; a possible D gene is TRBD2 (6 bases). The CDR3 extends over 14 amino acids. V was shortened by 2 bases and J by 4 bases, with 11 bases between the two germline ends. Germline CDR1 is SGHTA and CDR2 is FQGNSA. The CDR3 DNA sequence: TGTGCCAGCAGCTTACGGAGGGATGGAGAGACCCAGTACTTC. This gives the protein CASSLRRDGETQYF.